This TCR beta chain was profiled in a study of shared clonotypes between healthy human individuals. Study-wide background: For every donor, three CD4 naive, three CD4 memory, two CD8 naive and one CD8 memory plates were used.

This CDR3 is built from 14 residues. The ends were cut back, 6 bases at V and 2 bases at J, with 13 bases in the middle. Germline loops: CDR1 SGHRS, CDR2 YFSETQ. Using immunoSEQ multiplex PCR, the repertoire was profiled, and TCRdb retains in-frame clones only, with some absent. Here the sample spans 2.3 million or so clones, about 92% being singletons. This clone showed up just once. The chain carries TRBV5-1 and TRBJ2-3; D is possibly TRBD2 (5 bases). The sequencing sample was made of naive CD4+ T cells from PBMCs. Regarding subset: CD45RA+ positively selected. This clonotype originated in a man younger than 35 in good health. Some clones in this sample may be carry-over from other donors' samples. This CDR3 is CASTRGSNTDTQYF. In DNA form, the CDR3 reads TGCGCCAGCACCCGGGGATCAAACACAGATACGCAGTATTTT.